A single sample gave rise to the 20 T cell receptor beta chains below, sequenced in a study of T cell repertoires in cytomegalovirus infection. In TCRdb, the reads were re-called with MiXCR into one record per CDR3 protein. The repertoire holds roughly 150,000 distinct CDR3 sequences, with roughly 20% as singletons. These TCRs' antigens remain unknown. The sample was CD8+ T cells from cultured PBMCs, taken from culture after CMV antigen stimulation. The receptors shown here come from a human donor in good health (CMV status not recorded). Some clones in this sample may be carry-over from other donors' samples.

This clonotype was counted a few times. The rearrangement uses TRBV7-8 and TRBJ2-7, with a tentative D call TRBD2 (6 bases). The germline V gene encodes CDR1 SGHVS and CDR2 FQNEAQ. This CDR3 has 16 amino acids. V dropped 4 bases and J dropped 7 bases, with 23 bases sitting between them. CDR3: CASSSGTPFPSFEQYF. In DNA, the CDR3 is TGTGCCAGCAGCTCGGGGACTCCCTTCCCATCGTTTGAGCAGTACTTC. Looking up the rest from reference TRBV7-8 and TRBJ2-7 gives the full variable domain: GAGVSQSPRYKVAKRGQDVALRCDPISGHVSLFWYQQALGQGPEFLTYFQNEAQLDKSGLPSDRFFAERPEGSVSTLKIQRTQQEDSAVYLCASSSGTPFPSFEQYFGPGTRLTVT.

The rearrangement joins TRBV7-9 to TRBJ2-4; 13 positions match TRBD2. Germline lookup yields CDR1 SEHNR and CDR2 FQNEAQ (reference sequence). The CDR3 runs 16 residues. Germline trimming cut 4 bases from V and 2 bases from J; bases unmatched to any gene: 2. CDR3 amino acids: CASSSTSGGTKNIQYF. CDR3 bases: TGTGCCAGCAGCTCGACTAGCGGGGGGACCAAAAACATTCAGTACTTC. Together with reference TRBV7-9 and TRBJ2-4, the CDR3 gives the full variable domain: DTGVSQNPRHKITKRGQNVTFRCDPISEHNRLYWYRQTLGQGPEFLTYFQNEAQLEKSRLLSDRFSAERPKGSFSTLEIQRTEQGDSAMYLCASSSTSGGTKNIQYFGAGTRLSVL.

In its sample, this clonotype was seen many times. J is TRBJ1-2 and V is TRBV12-3 or TRBV12-4, with 8 bases lining up with TRBD1. J lost 3 bases, V lost 5 bases, and 8 bases had no gene match. This CDR3 is built from 15 residues. Here the CDR3 reads CASSPRTGPYYGYTF. DNA for the CDR3: TGTGCCAGCAGTCCTCGGACAGGGCCCTACTATGGCTACACCTTC.

This sequence joins TRBV6-2 or TRBV6-3 and TRBJ2-7; perhaps TRBD1 as D (5 bases). The CDR3 runs 14 residues. Germline values: CDR1 MNHEY, CDR2 SVGEGT. Trimming removed 7 bases from V and 3 bases from J, with 16 bases in between. This chain's CDR3 is CASNTPGHDYEQYF. CDR3 DNA: TGTGCCAGCAATACCCCCGGACACGACTACGAGCAGTACTTC.

The chain couples TRBV27 to TRBJ1-5; 11 positions match TRBD1. The CDR3 spans 16 residues. CDR1 and CDR2 (germline): MNHEY, SMNVEV (reference sequence). Trimming at V came to 2 bases and at J to 2 bases, leaving 2 bases not matched to a gene. DNA of the CDR3: TGTGCCAGCAGTTTAGGGACAGGGGGGCGCAATCAGCCCCAGCATTTT. Protein: CASSLGTGGRNQPQHF.

This chain links TRBV4-1 with TRBJ1-4; a weak D match, TRBD1 (5 bases). The V gene lost 0 bases and the J gene lost 7 bases, with 15 bases spanning the gap. This CDR3 comprises 16 residues. Germline CDR1 MGHRA, CDR2 YSYEKL. The CDR3 sequence is CASSQEKTVTSEKLFF. The DNA of the CDR3 is TGCGCCAGCAGCCAAGAAAAGACAGTCACCAGTGAAAAACTGTTTTTT.

This rearrangement joins TRBV7-2 to TRBJ1-2; D is uncertain. Between the trimmed V and J ends, which lost 5 bases and 2 bases, there was a span of 18 bases. The CDR3 runs to 16 residues. CDR1 is SGHTA and CDR2 is FQGNSA in the germline V gene. In nucleotides, the CDR3 is TGTGCCAGCAGCCCGCGGGGTGAGGGATGGAACTATGGCTACACCTTC. It codes for CASSPRGEGWNYGYTF.

The rearrangement uses TRBV7-7 and TRBJ1-1; D remains ambiguous. Germline V CDR1 and CDR2: SSHAT, FNYEAQ (reference sequence). The germline V and J ends were trimmed by 1 base and 4 bases, with 10 bases remaining between them. This CDR3 has 14 amino acids. CDR3 in amino acids: CASSLDPGSTEAFF. The CDR3 DNA sequence: TGTGCCAGCAGCTTAGATCCGGGAAGCACTGAAGCTTTCTTT.

The V gene is TRBV6-1, the J gene TRBJ1-1; 10 bases map to TRBD1. The CDR3 sequence is 15 residues long. Per the germline V gene, CDR1 is MNHNS and CDR2 is SASEGT. V gave up 4 bases and J gave up 6 bases; unmatched junction bases: 8. The CDR3 DNA follows: TGTGCCAGCAGTGGAGTAGGGGACAGGGGACCTGAAGCTTTCTTT. Its translation is CASSGVGDRGPEAFF.

In the case of this clonotype: At one end, the junction sequence differs from germline, possibly due to a read error. V and J are TRBV11-2 and TRBJ2-1; D not certain. The germline V gene encodes CDR1 SGHAT and CDR2 FQNNGV. CDR3 length: 15 amino acids. The CDR3 DNA sequence: TGTGCTAGCAGCTTAAGGTCTGATTCCTACAATGAGCAGTTCTTC. Translation: CASSLRSDSYNEQFF.

CDR3: CASSYGTGLNTEAFF. CDR3 coding DNA: TGTGCCAGCAGTTACGGTACGGGCCTGAACACTGAAGCTTTCTTT. The rearrangement uses TRBV6-2 or TRBV6-3 and TRBJ1-1, with D unclear. Germline CDR1 reads MNHEY; CDR2 reads SVGEGT. The V end was cut by 2 bases, the J end by 0 bases, with 10 bases between. There are 15 residues in the CDR3.

The rearrangement joins TRBV6-2 or TRBV6-3 to TRBJ2-1; D ambiguous. The germline V gene has CDR1 MNHEY and CDR2 SVGEGT. The CDR3 is 14 amino acids. The ends were cut back, 6 bases at V and 2 bases at J, with 11 bases in the middle. In DNA, the CDR3 is TGTGCCAGCAGCGTTTTAGTCGCCTACAATGAGCAGTTCTTC. Protein sequence: CASSVLVAYNEQFF.

V gene TRBV5-4 combines with J gene TRBJ2-7; D tentatively reads TRBD1 or TRBD2 (6 bases each). Germline-derived CDR1 and CDR2 are SGHNT and YYREEE (reference sequence). V lost 6 bases and J lost 3, with 16 bases in between. The CDR3 loop spans 14 amino acids. The CDR3 is CASTLWGAGYEQYF. CDR3 nucleotides: TGTGCCAGCACCCTGTGGGGGGCAGGCTACGAGCAGTACTTC.

The genes are TRBV6-1 and TRBJ1-2; D unresolved. Trimming removed 1 base at V and 4 bases at J, with 16 bases between. The CDR3 runs to 16 residues. Germline V gene sequence: CDR1 MNHNS, CDR2 SASEGT. Here the CDR3 reads CASSEGENFRSYGYTF. CDR3 sequence (DNA): TGTGCCAGCAGTGAAGGAGAGAACTTCAGGAGCTATGGCTACACCTTC.

This clonotype was counted only a few times. V usage is TRBV4-1 and J usage is TRBJ1-6; 11 nucleotides agree with TRBD1. Per the germline V gene, CDR1 is MGHRA and CDR2 is YSYEKL. Germline trimming cut 4 bases from V and 4 bases from J; bases unmatched to any gene: 9. The CDR3 has 18 amino acids. The CDR3, as DNA: TGCGCCAGCAGCCCGAAGGACAGGGGGCTTGTATATAATTCACCCCTCCACTTT. Translating it yields CASSPKDRGLVYNSPLHF.

The rearrangement joins TRBV7-8 to TRBJ2-7; D is undetermined. Germline loops: CDR1 SGHVS, CDR2 FQNEAQ. There are 14 residues in the CDR3. V lost 1 base, J lost 1 base, and 8 bases lay in between. The CDR3 spells CASSLGGGSYEQYF. In DNA form, the CDR3 reads TGTGCCAGCAGCTTAGGGGGTGGGTCCTACGAGCAGTACTTC.

This clonotype has only a few counts. The chain carries TRBV6-1 and TRBJ1-5, with D tentatively TRBD1 (6 bases). The CDR3 loop spans 14 amino acids. CDR1 is MNHNS, CDR2 SASEGT, per germline. The V gene lost 6 bases and the J gene lost 5 bases, with 14 bases spanning the gap. The CDR3 DNA reads TGTGCCAGCAGGGCACAGGGAGCTCATCAGCCCCAGCATTTT. Translating gives CASRAQGAHQPQHF.

The rearrangement links TRBV9 to TRBJ2-7, with TRBD1 matching 7 bases. The CDR3 covers 14 residues. V lost 0 bases to trimming and J lost 3 bases; unmatched junction nucleotides: 3. The germline V gene has CDR1 SGDLS and CDR2 YYNGEE. The CDR3 loop reads CASSVEGTDYEQYF. The CDR3 DNA follows: TGTGCCAGCAGCGTAGAGGGGACAGACTACGAGCAGTACTTC. The full variable domain, rest sourced from reference TRBV9 and TRBJ2-7, is DSGVTQTPKHLITATGQRVTLRCSPRSGDLSVYWYQQSLDQGLQFLIQYYNGEERAKGNILERFSAQQFPDLHSELNLSSLELGDSALYFCASSVEGTDYEQYFGPGTRLTVT.

The V call is TRBV7-2, the J call TRBJ2-1, with D perhaps matching TRBD2 (5 bases). Germline loops: CDR1 SGHTA, CDR2 FQGNSA. Trimming cost V 4 bases and J 10 bases, with 8 bases left between them. This CDR3 has 11 amino acids. The CDR3 here is CASSSTNEQFF. CDR3 sequence (DNA): TGTGCCAGCAGCTCGACTAACGAGCAGTTCTTC.

This clonotype was counted a few times. A junction boundary mismatches the germline segment, possibly from a read error. The rearrangement joins TRBV6-2 or TRBV6-3 to TRBJ1-1; possible D gene TRBD1, 5 bases. This CDR3 contains 14 residues. Germline loops: CDR1 MNHEY, CDR2 SVGEGT. CDR3 sequence reads: CASTLTRQNTEVFF. CDR3 nucleotide sequence: TGTGCCAGCACCCTAACCAGACAGAACACTGAAGTTTTCTTT.